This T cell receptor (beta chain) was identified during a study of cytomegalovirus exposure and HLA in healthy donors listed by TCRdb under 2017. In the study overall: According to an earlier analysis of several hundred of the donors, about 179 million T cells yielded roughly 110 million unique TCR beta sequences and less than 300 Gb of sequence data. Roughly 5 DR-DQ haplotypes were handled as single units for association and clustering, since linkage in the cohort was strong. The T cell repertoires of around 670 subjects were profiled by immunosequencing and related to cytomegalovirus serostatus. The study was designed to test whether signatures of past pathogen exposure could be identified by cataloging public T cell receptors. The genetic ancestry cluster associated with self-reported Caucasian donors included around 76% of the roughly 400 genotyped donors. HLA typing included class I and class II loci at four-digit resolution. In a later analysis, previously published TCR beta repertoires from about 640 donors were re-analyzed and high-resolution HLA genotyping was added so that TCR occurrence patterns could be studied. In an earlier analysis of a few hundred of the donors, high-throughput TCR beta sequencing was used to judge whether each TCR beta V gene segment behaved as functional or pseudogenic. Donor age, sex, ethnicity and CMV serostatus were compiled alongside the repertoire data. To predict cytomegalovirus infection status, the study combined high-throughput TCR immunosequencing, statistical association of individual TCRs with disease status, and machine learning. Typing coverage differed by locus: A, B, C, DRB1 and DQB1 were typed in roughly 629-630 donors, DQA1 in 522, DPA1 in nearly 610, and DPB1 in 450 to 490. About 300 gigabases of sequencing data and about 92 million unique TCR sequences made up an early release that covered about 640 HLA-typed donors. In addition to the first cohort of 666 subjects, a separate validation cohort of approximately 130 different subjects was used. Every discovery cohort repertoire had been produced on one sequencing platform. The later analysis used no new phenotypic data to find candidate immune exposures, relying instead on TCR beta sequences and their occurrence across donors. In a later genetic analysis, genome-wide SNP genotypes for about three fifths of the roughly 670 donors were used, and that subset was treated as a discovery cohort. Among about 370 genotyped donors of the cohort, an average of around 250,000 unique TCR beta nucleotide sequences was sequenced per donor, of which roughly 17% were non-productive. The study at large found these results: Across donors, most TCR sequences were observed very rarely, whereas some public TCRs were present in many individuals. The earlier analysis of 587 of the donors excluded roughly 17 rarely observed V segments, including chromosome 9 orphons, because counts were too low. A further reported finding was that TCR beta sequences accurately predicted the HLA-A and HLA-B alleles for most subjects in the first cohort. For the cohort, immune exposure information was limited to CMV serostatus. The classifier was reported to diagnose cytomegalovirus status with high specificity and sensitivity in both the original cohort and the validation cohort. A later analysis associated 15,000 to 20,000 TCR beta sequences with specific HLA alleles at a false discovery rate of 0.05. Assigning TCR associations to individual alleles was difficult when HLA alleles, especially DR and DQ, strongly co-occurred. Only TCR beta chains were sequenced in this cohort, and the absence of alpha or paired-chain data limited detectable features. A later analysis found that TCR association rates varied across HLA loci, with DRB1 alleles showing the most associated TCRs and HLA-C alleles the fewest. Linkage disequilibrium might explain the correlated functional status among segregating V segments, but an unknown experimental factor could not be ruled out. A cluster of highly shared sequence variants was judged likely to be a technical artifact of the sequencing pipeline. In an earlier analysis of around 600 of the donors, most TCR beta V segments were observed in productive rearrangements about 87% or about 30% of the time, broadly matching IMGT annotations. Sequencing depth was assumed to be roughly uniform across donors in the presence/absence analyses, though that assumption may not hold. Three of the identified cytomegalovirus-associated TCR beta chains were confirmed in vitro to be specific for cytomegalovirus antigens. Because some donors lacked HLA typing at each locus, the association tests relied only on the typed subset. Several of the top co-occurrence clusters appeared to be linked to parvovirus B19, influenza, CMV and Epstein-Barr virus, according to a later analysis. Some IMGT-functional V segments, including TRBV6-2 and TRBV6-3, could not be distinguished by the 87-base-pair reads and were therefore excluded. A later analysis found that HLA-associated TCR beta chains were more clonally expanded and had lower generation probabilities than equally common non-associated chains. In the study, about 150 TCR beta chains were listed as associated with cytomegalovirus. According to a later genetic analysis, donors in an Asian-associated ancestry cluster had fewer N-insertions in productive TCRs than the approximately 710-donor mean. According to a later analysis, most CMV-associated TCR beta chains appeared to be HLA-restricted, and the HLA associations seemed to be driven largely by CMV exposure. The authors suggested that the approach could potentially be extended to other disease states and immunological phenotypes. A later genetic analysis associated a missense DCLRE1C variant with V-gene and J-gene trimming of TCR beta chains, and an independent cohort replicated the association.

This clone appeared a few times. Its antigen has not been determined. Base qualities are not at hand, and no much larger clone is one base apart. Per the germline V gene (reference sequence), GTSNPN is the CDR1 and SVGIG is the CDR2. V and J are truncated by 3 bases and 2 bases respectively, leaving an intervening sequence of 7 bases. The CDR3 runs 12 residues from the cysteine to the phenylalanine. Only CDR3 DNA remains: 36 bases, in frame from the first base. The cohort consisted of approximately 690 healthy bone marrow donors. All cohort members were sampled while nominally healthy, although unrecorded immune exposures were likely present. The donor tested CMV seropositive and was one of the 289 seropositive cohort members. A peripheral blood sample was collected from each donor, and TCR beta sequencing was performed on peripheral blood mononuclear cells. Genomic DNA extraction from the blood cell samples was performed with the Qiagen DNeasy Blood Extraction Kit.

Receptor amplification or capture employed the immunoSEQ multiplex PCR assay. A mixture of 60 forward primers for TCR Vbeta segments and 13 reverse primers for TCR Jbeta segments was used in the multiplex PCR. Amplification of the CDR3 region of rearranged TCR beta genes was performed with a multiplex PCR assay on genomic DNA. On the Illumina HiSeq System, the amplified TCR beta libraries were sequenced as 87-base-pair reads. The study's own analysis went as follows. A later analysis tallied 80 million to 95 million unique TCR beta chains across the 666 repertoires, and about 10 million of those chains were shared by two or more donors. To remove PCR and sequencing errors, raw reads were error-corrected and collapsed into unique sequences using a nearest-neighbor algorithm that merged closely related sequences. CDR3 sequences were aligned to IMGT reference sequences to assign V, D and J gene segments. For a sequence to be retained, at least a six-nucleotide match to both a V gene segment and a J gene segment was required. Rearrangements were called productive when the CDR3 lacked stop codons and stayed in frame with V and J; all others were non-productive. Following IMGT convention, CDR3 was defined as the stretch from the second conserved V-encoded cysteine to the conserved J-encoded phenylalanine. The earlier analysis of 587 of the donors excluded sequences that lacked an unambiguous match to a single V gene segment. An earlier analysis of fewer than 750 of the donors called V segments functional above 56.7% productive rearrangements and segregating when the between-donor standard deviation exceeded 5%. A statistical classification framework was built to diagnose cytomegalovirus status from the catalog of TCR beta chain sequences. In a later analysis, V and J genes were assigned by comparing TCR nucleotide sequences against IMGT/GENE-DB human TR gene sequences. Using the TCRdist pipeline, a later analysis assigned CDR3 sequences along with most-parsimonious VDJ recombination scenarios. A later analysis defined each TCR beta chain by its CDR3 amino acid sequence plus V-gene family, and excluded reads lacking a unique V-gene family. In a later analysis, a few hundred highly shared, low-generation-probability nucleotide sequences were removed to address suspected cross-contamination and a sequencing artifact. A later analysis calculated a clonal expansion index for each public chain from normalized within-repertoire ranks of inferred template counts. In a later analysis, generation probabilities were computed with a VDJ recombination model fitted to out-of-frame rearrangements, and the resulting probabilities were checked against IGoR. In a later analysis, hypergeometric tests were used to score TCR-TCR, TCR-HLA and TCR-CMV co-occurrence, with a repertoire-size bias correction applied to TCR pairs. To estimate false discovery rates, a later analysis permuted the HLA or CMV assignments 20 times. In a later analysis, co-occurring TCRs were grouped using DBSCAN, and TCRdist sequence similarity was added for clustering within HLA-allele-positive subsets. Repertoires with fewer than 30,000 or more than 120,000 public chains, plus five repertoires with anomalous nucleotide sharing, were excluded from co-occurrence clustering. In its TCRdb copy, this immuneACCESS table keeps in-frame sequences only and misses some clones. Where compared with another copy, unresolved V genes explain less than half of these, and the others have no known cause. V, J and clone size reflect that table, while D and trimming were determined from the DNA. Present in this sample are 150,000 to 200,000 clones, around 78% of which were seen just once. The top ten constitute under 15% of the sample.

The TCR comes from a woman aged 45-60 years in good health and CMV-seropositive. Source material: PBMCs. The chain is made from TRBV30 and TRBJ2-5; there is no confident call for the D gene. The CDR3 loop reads CAWSGNQETQYF. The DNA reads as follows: TGTGCCTGGAGCGGTAATCAAGAGACCCAGTACTTC.